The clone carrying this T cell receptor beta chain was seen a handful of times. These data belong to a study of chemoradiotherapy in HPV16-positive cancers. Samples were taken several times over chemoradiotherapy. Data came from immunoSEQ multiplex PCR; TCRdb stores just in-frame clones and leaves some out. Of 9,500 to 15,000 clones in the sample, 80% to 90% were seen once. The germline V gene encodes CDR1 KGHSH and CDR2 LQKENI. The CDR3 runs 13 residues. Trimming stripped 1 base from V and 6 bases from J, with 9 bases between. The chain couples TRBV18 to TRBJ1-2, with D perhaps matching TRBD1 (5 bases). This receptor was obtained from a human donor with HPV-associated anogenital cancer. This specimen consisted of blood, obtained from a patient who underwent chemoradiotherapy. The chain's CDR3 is CASSPQGRNGYTF. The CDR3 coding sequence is TGTGCCAGCTCACCACAGGGGCGCAATGGCTACACCTTC. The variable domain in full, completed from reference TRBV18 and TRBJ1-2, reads NAGVMQNPRHLVRRRGQEARLRCSPMKGHSHVYWYRQLPEEGLKFMVYLQKENIIDESGMPKERFSAEFPKEGPSILRIQQVVRGDSAAYFCASSPQGRNGYTFGSGTRLTVV.